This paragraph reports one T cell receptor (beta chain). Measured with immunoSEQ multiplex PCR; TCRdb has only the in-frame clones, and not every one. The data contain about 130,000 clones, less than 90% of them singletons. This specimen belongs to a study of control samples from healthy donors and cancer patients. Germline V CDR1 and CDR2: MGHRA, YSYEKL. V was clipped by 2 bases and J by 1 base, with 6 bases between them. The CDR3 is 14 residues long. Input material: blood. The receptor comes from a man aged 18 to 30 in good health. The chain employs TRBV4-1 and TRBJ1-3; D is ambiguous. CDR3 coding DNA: TGCGCCAGCAGCCAACTAGGGTCTGGAAACACCATATATTTT. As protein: CASSQLGSGNTIYF.